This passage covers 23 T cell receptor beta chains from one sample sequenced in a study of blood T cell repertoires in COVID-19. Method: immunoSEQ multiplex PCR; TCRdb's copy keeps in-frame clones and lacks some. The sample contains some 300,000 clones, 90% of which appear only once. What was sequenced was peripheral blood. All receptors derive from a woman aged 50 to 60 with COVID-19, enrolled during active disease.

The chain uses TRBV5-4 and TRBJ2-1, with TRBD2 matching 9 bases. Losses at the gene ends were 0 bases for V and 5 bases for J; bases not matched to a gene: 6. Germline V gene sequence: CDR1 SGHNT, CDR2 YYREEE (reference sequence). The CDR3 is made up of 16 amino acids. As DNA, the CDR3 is TGTGCCAGCAGCTTGGGGGTGGCGGGAGGGGACAATGAGCAGTTCTTC. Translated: CASSLGVAGGDNEQFF.

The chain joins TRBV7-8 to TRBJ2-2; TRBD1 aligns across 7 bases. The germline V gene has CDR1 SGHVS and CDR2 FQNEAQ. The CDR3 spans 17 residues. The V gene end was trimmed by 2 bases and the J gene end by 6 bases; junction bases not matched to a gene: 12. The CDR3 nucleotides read TGTGCCAGCAGCTTATTTACCGGGACAGCAACGTCCGGGGAGCTGTTTTTT. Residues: CASSLFTGTATSGELFF.

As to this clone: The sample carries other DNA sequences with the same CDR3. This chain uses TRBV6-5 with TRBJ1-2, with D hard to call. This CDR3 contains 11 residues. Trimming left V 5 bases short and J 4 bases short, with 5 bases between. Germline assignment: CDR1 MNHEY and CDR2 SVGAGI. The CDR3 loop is CASSTGYGYTF. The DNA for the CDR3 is TGTGCCAGCAGTACCGGCTATGGCTACACCTTC.

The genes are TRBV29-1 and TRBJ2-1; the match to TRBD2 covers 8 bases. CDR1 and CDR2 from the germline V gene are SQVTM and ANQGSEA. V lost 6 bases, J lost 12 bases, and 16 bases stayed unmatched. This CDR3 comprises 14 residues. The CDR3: CSVVGGLDGGAQFF. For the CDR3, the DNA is TGCAGCGTAGTCGGGGGACTAGATGGCGGGGCGCAGTTCTTC.

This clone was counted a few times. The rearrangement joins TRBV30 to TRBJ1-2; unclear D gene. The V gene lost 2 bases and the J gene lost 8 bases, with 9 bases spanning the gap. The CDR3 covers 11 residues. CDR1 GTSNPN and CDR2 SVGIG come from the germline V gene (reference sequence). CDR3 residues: CAWSRRLGYTF. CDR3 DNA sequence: TGTGCCTGGAGTCGGCGGCTGGGCTACACCTTC.

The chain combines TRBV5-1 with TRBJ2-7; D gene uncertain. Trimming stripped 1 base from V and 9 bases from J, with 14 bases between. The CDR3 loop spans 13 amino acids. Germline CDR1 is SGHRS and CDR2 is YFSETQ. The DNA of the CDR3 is TGCGCCAGCAGCTTGTTTGGGCACGACGGGCAGTACTTC. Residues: CASSLFGHDGQYF.

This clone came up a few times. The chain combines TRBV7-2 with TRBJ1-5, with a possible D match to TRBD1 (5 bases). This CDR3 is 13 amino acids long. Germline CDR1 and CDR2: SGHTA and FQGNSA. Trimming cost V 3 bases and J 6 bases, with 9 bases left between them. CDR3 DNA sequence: TGTGCCAGCAGCTTGTCCCAGGGTCAGCCCCAGCATTTT. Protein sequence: CASSLSQGQPQHF.

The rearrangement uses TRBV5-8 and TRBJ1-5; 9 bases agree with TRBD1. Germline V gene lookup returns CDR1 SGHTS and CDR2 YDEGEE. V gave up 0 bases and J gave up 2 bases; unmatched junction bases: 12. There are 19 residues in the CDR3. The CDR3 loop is CASSLARTGVKSGNQPQHF. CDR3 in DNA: TGTGCCAGCAGCTTGGCCCGGACAGGGGTGAAAAGTGGCAATCAGCCCCAGCATTTT.

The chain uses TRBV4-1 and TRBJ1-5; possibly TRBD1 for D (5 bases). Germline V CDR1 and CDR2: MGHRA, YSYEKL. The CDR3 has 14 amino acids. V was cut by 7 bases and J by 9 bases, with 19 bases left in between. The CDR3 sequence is CASTLRAGTGPQHF. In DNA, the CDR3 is TGCGCCAGCACCCTCAGGGCCGGCACGGGGCCCCAGCATTTT.

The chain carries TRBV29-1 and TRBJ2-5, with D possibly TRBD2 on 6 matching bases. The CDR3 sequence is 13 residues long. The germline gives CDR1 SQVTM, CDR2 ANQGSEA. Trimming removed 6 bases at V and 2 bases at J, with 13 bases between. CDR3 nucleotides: TGCAGCGTCGCGGATGGGGGGCAAGAGACCCAGTACTTC. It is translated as CSVADGGQETQYF.

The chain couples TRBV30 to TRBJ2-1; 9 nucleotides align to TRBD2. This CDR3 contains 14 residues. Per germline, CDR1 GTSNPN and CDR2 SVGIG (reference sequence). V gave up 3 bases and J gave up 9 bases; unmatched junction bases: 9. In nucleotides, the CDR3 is TGTGCCTGGAGCGAGGCGGGAGGGCGTTTTGAGCAGTTCTTC. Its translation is CAWSEAGGRFEQFF. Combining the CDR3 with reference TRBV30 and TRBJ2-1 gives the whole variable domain SQTIHQWPATLVQPVGSPLSLECTVEGTSNPNLYWYRQAAGRGLQLLFYSVGIGQISSEVPQNLSASRPQDRQFILSSKKLLLSDSGFYLCAWSEAGGRFEQFFGPGTRLTVL.

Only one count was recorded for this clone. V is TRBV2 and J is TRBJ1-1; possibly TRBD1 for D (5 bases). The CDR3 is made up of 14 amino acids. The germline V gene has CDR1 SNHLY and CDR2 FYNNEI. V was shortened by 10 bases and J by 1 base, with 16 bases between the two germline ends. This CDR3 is CATSRQTTNTEAFF. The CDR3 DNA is TGTGCCACCTCTAGACAGACGACGAACACTGAAGCTTTCTTT.

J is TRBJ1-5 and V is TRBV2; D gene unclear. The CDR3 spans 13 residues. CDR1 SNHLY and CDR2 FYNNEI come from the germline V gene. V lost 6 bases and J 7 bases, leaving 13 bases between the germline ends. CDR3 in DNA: TGTGCCAGCAGCAGGACGGAGGTACAGCCCCAGCATTTT. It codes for CASSRTEVQPQHF.

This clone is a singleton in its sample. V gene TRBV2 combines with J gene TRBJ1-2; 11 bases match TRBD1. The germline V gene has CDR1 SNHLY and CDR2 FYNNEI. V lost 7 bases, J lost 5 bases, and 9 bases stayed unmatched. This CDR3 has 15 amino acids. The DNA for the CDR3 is TGTGCCAGCAAACCAAGGACAGGGGGCCTGTATGGCTACACCTTC. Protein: CASKPRTGGLYGYTF.

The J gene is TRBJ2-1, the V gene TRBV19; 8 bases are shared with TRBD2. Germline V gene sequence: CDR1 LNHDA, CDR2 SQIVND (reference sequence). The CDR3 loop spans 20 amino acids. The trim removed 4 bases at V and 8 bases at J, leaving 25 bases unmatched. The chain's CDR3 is CASSTNTRGSGRVGGYEQFF. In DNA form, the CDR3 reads TGTGCCAGTAGTACCAACACCCGGGGGAGCGGGAGAGTTGGGGGCTATGAGCAGTTCTTC.

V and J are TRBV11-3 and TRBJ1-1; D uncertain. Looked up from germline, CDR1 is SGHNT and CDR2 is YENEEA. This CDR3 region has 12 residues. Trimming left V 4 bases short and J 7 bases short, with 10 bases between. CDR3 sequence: CASSYAYFEAFF. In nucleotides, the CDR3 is TGTGCCAGCAGCTACGCATACTTTGAAGCTTTCTTT.

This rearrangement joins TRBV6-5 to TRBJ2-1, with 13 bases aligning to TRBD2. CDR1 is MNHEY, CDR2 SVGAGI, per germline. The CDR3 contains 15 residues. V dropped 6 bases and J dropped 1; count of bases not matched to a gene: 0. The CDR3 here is CASRTSGRSYNEQFF. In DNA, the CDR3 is TGTGCCAGCAGGACTAGCGGGAGGTCCTACAATGAGCAGTTCTTC.

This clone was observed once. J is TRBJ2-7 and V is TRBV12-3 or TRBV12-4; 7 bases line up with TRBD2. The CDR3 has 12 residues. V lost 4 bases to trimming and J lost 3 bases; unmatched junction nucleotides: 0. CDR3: CASSSSGYEQYF. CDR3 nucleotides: TGTGCCAGCAGTTCTAGCGGCTACGAGCAGTACTTC.

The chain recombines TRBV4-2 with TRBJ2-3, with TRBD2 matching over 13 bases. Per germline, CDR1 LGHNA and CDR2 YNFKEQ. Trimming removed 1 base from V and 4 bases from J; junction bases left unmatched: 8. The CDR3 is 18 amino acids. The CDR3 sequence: CASSQGTSGRFSADTQYF. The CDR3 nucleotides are TGTGCCAGCAGCCAAGGGACTAGCGGGAGATTTAGCGCAGATACGCAGTATTTT.

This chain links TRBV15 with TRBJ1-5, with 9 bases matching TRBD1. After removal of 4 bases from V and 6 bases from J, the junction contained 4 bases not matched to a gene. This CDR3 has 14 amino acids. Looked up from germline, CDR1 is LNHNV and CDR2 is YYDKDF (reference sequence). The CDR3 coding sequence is TGTGCCACCAGCACGGACAGGGGCAGTCAGCCCCAGCATTTT. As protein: CATSTDRGSQPQHF.

CDR3 sequence: CASSEATTYSNQPQHF. CDR3 in DNA: TGTGCCAGCAGTGAAGCGACAACGTATAGCAATCAGCCCCAGCATTTT. The genes are TRBV2 and TRBJ1-5; no definite D call. Germline V gives CDR1 SNHLY, CDR2 FYNNEI. Trimming took off 0 bases at V and 0 bases at J, with 9 bases between the two ends. CDR3 length: 16 amino acids.

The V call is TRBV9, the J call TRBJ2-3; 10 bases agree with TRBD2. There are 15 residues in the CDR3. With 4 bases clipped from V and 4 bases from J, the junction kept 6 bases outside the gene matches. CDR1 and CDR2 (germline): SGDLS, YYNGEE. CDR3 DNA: TGTGCCAGCAGCTCATCTAGCGGGAGCTCAGATACGCAGTATTTT. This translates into CASSSSSGSSDTQYF.

The CDR3 loop reads CASSHVLGLAGSTDTQYF. For the CDR3, the DNA is TGTGCCAGCAGCCACGTACTCGGACTAGCGGGGAGCACAGATACGCAGTATTTT. The J gene is TRBJ2-3, the V gene TRBV14; 12 bases fit TRBD2. The CDR3 is 18 residues long. The germline CDR1 and CDR2 sequences are SGHDN and FVKESK. V was clipped by 3 bases and J by 0 bases; unmatched bases: 7.